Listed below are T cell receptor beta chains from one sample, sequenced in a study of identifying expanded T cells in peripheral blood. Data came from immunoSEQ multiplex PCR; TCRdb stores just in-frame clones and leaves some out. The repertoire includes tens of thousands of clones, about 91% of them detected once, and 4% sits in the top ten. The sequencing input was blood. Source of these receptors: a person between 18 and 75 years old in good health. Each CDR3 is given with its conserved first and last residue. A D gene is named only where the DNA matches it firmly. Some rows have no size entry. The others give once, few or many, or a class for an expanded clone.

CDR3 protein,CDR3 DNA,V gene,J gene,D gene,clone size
CASSFGKNTGELFF,TGTGCCAGCAGCTTCGGCAAAAACACCGGGGAGCTGTTTTTT,TRBV11-1,TRBJ2-2,.,few
CAWNPGRLNTEAFF,TGTGCCTGGAACCCCGGACGGCTGAACACTGAAGCTTTCTTT,TRBV30,TRBJ1-1,.,once
CASSRGAADYQETQYF,TGTGCCAGCAGCAGAGGAGCAGCCGATTACCAAGAGACCCAGTACTTC,TRBV7-8,TRBJ2-5,.,.
CASSAGTGGYEQYF,TGTGCCAGCAGTGCCGGGACAGGGGGCTACGAGCAGTACTTC,TRBV27,TRBJ2-7,TRBD1,.
CASSEADTGELFF,TGTGCCAGCAGTGAAGCTGACACCGGGGAGCTGTTTTTT,TRBV6-1,TRBJ2-2,.,.
CASSRMGQAPGNTEAFF,TGTGCCAGCTCACGAATGGGACAGGCTCCAGGGAACACTGAAGCTTTCTTT,TRBV18,TRBJ1-1,TRBD1,once
CATELTNYGYTF,TGTGCCACGGAACTGACTAACTATGGCTACACCTTC,TRBV19,TRBJ1-2,.,.
CASSLGAGTRVSYEQYF,TGTGCCAGCAGCTTAGGGGCAGGGACAAGGGTCTCCTACGAGCAGTACTTC,TRBV7-8,TRBJ2-7,.,.
CASSEAGTGYKGGYTF,TGTGCCAGCAGTGAAGCTGGGACAGGGTATAAGGGTGGCTACACCTTC,TRBV6-1,TRBJ1-2,TRBD1,once
CASSLAGYGNTIYF,TGTGCCAGCAGCTTAGCCGGGTATGGAAACACCATATATTTT,TRBV7-2,TRBJ1-3,.,.
CASKEGQTGTGELFF,TGTGCCAGCAAAGAGGGACAAACCGGGACCGGGGAGCTGTTTTTT,TRBV2,TRBJ2-2,.,.
CAISEEEHKTGGDEKLFF,TGTGCCATCAGTGAAGAAGAACATAAGACAGGGGGGGATGAAAAACTGTTTTTT,TRBV10-3,TRBJ1-4,TRBD1,.
CAIRSLMRDGDYGYTF,TGTGCCATCAGGTCCCTCATGAGGGACGGTGACTATGGCTACACCTTC,TRBV10-3,TRBJ1-2,.,.
CASSFNTGELFF,TGCGCCAGCAGCTTTAACACCGGGGAGCTGTTTTTT,TRBV5-1,TRBJ2-2,.,.
CASSQIAGGPETQYF,TGCGCCAGCAGCCAGATAGCGGGGGGCCCAGAGACCCAGTACTTC,TRBV4-1,TRBJ2-5,TRBD2,.
CASSVDGTSGDTQYF,TGTGCCAGCAGCGTAGACGGGACTAGCGGCGATACGCAGTATTTT,TRBV9,TRBJ2-3,TRBD2,.
CSVEGWVNEQFF,TGCAGCGTTGAAGGTTGGGTGAATGAGCAGTTCTTC,TRBV29-1,TRBJ2-1,.,.
CASGAQWGQGHNEQFF,TGTGCCAGCGGCGCCCAATGGGGACAGGGGCACAATGAGCAGTTCTTC,TRBV5-4,TRBJ2-1,TRBD1,.
CSVGLAKNIQYF,TGCAGCGTGGGACTAGCCAAAAACATTCAGTACTTC,TRBV29-1,TRBJ2-4,.,.
CASSLDRTGGATDTQYF,TGCGCCAGCAGCTTGGATAGGACAGGGGGCGCGACAGATACGCAGTATTTT,TRBV5-1,TRBJ2-3,TRBD1,.
CASSLGGGPYEQYF,TGCGCCAGCAGCCTGGGCGGGGGGCCCTACGAGCAGTACTTC,TRBV10-2,TRBJ2-7,TRBD2,.
CASSPGWGGNTGELFF,TGCGCCAGCAGCCCCGGGTGGGGCGGGAACACCGGGGAGCTGTTTTTT,TRBV5-1,TRBJ2-2,.,.
CASSSFRDGNTGELFF,TGCGCCAGCAGCTCGTTCCGGGACGGAAACACCGGGGAGCTGTTTTTT,TRBV5-1,TRBJ2-2,.,.
CASSSTPGTEQFF,TGTGCCAGCAGCTCAACTCCCGGGACAGAGCAGTTCTTC,TRBV7-3,TRBJ2-1,.,.
CASSQLTGAGTDEQFF,TGCGCCAGCAGCCAGCTAACCGGGGCCGGGACCGATGAGCAGTTCTTC,TRBV4-1,TRBJ2-1,.,.
CASSLGVVGNEQFF,TGTGCCAGCAGCTTAGGAGTTGTTGGCAATGAGCAGTTCTTC,TRBV7-7,TRBJ2-1,.,.
CAVSPGGEDTQYF,TGTGCCGTGTCTCCCGGGGGTGAAGATACGCAGTATTTT,TRBV10-3,TRBJ2-3,.,.
CASTGKGLGAGELFF,TGCGCCAGCACCGGGAAGGGGCTGGGCGCCGGGGAGCTGTTTTTT,TRBV10-1,TRBJ2-2,.,.
CAWDPGQGAGYTEAFF,TGTGCCTGGGACCCGGGACAGGGGGCAGGATACACTGAAGCTTTCTTT,TRBV30,TRBJ1-1,TRBD1,.
CASSRQGDTGELFF,TGTGCCAGCAGCAGACAGGGAGACACCGGGGAGCTGTTTTTT,TRBV6-1,TRBJ2-2,TRBD1,few
CASSLVGELRAFF,TGTGCCAGCAGCTTAGTCGGCGAGCTGAGAGCTTTCTTT,TRBV7-9,TRBJ1-1,.,.
CASSRDRGYSGELFF,TGTGCCAGCAGCCGGGACAGGGGTTACTCCGGGGAGCTGTTTTTT,TRBV6-5,TRBJ2-2,TRBD1,.
CASPGQGTSGQETQYF,TGTGCCAGTCCGGGACAGGGGACTAGCGGGCAAGAGACCCAGTACTTC,TRBV2,TRBJ2-5,TRBD2,once
CAWSEGVGNQPQHF,TGTGCCTGGAGTGAAGGGGTTGGCAATCAGCCCCAGCATTTT,TRBV30,TRBJ1-5,.,.
CAWSVQGAKNIQYF,TGTGCCTGGAGTGTACAGGGGGCCAAAAACATTCAGTACTTC,TRBV30,TRBJ2-4,TRBD1,.
CASSQEAGGSTDTQYF,TGTGCCAGCAGCCAAGAGGCGGGGGGGAGCACAGATACGCAGTATTTT,TRBV4-2,TRBJ2-3,TRBD2,.
CASSPPRWVTGELFF,TGTGCCAGTAGTCCACCCCGTTGGGTTACCGGGGAGCTGTTTTTT,TRBV19,TRBJ2-2,.,.
CASRRGRGNQPQHF,TGTGCCAGCAGGCGGGGACGGGGCAATCAGCCCCAGCATTTT,TRBV6-5,TRBJ1-5,.,.
CASSQDSSGRAYNEQFF,TGTGCCAGCAGCCAAGATAGTAGCGGGAGGGCCTACAATGAGCAGTTCTTC,TRBV5-4,TRBJ2-1,TRBD2,.
CASSVAGGLTEAFF,TGTGCCAGCAGTGTGGCAGGGGGCCTCACTGAAGCTTTCTTT,TRBV28,TRBJ1-1,TRBD1,.
CASSLRGLGTEAFF,TGTGCCAGCAGCTTAAGGGGGCTTGGCACTGAAGCTTTCTTT,TRBV7-2,TRBJ1-1,TRBD1,.
CASSQQGSGNTIYF,TGCGCCAGCAGCCAACAGGGATCTGGAAACACCATATATTTT,TRBV4-3,TRBJ1-3,.,.
CASSLGDSQTYEQYF,TGTGCCAGCAGCTTAGGGGACAGTCAAACCTACGAGCAGTACTTC,TRBV7-9,TRBJ2-7,TRBD1,.
CASRKMGQHDEKLFF,TGTGCCAGCAGGAAAATGGGACAGCATGATGAAAAACTGTTTTTT,TRBV5-4,TRBJ1-4,TRBD1,.
CASSYSGGAKNIQYF,TGTGCCAGCAGTTACTCGGGGGGAGCCAAAAACATTCAGTACTTC,TRBV6-5,TRBJ2-4,.,.
CATSGRQGRGYEQYF,TGTGCCACCAGCGGAAGACAGGGGCGAGGGTACGAGCAGTACTTC,TRBV15,TRBJ2-7,TRBD1,.
CASRGTSGRGGTGELFF,TGCGCCAGCAGAGGGACTAGCGGGAGGGGAGGGACCGGGGAGCTGTTTTTT,TRBV10-2,TRBJ2-2,TRBD2,.
CASSWTRGELFF,TGCGCCAGCAGCTGGACACGCGGGGAGCTGTTTTTT,TRBV5-1,TRBJ2-2,.,.
CASSLSSQGGYGYTF,TGTGCCAGCAGTTTATCGTCCCAGGGCGGCTATGGCTACACCTTC,TRBV27,TRBJ1-2,.,.
CASSHGTDTEAFF,TGTGCCAGCAGCCACGGAACGGACACTGAAGCTTTCTTT,TRBV9,TRBJ1-1,.,.
CASSTGTSGGSTDTQYF,TGCGCCAGCAGCACCGGGACTAGCGGGGGTAGCACAGATACGCAGTATTTT,TRBV5-1,TRBJ2-3,TRBD2,.
CASSVEGLPNEKLFF,TGTGCCAGCAGCGTAGAGGGTTTGCCTAATGAAAAACTGTTTTTT,TRBV9,TRBJ1-4,.,.
CASSIGGTLAKNIQYF,TGTGCCAGTAGTATAGGGGGGACTTTAGCCAAAAACATTCAGTACTTC,TRBV19,TRBJ2-4,.,.
CAWSVSSGTGVLQPQHF,TGTGCCTGGAGTGTGAGTAGCGGGACAGGGGTTCTTCAGCCCCAGCATTTT,TRBV30,TRBJ1-5,TRBD1,.
CASSFSGEETQYF,TGTGCCAGCAGCTTTTCTGGGGAAGAGACCCAGTACTTC,TRBV5-4,TRBJ2-5,.,.
CASSIFPRREVSYNEQFF,TGTGCCAGTAGTATATTCCCCCGGCGGGAGGTCTCCTACAATGAGCAGTTCTTC,TRBV19,TRBJ2-1,TRBD2,.
CASSGGTGGTEAFF,TGCGCCAGCAGCGGCGGGACAGGGGGCACTGAAGCTTTCTTT,TRBV5-1,TRBJ1-1,TRBD1,.
CASSPPTGLAGYEQFF,TGTGCCAGCAGCCCGCCAACGGGACTAGCGGGATATGAGCAGTTCTTC,TRBV7-2,TRBJ2-1,TRBD2,.